These T cell receptor beta chains were read from a single sample in a study of metastatic and nonmetastatic thyroid tumors. TCRdb recomputed clones from the PCR reads via MiXCR. The sample consists of about 20,000 clones, over 20% of them appearing once. Sample: adjacent normal tissue. Receptor source: a female donor with papillary thyroid cancer or a benign thyroid nodule (not recorded which). Some clones in this sample may be carry-over from other donors' samples. CDR3s include the opening cysteine and the closing phenylalanine or tryptophan. The order of the fields is D gene, clone size, J gene, V gene, CDR3 DNA, CDR3 protein. A D gene is named only where the DNA matches it firmly. Clone size is given for some rows only: seen once, a few or many times, or a class if the clone is expanded.

D gene: .; clone size: few; J gene: TRBJ2-2; V gene: TRBV12-3/TRBV12-4; CDR3 DNA: TGTGCCAGCAGCCCAGACAAGGGGCACCACAACGGGGAGCTGTTTTTT; CDR3 protein: CASSPDKGHHNGELFF
D gene: .; clone size: few; J gene: TRBJ2-7; V gene: TRBV15; CDR3 DNA: TGTGCCACCAGCAGAGAGGGGGGAGGTCGAGTGTACTTC; CDR3 protein: CATSREGGGRVYF
D gene: .; clone size: few; J gene: TRBJ2-1; V gene: TRBV10-1; CDR3 DNA: TGCGCCAGCAGTGGGGGCAACGGTGAGCAGTTCTTC; CDR3 protein: CASSGGNGEQFF
D gene: .; clone size: few; J gene: TRBJ2-7; V gene: TRBV5-1; CDR3 DNA: TGCGCCAGCAGCTTGTCGGTCACTACCTACGAGCAGTACTTC; CDR3 protein: CASSLSVTTYEQYF
D gene: .; clone size: few; J gene: TRBJ2-7; V gene: TRBV2; CDR3 DNA: TGTGCCAGCACATCGGACCACTACGAGCAGTACTTC; CDR3 protein: CASTSDHYEQYF
D gene: TRBD1; clone size: .; J gene: TRBJ1-6; V gene: TRBV20-1; CDR3 DNA: TGCAGTGCTGACAGGGGGTTTGGGAATTCACCCCTCCACTTT; CDR3 protein: CSADRGFGNSPLHF
D gene: .; clone size: .; J gene: TRBJ1-2; V gene: TRBV2; CDR3 DNA: TGTGCCAGCAGTGACTCGACAGGACCTCAGGGCTACACCTTC; CDR3 protein: CASSDSTGPQGYTF
D gene: .; clone size: many; J gene: TRBJ2-4; V gene: TRBV5-4; CDR3 DNA: TGTGCCAGCAGCAGAATGCCGGGCGACGGGGACATTCAGTACTTC; CDR3 protein: CASSRMPGDGDIQYF
D gene: .; clone size: .; J gene: TRBJ2-2; V gene: TRBV10-1; CDR3 DNA: TGTGCCAGCGGTGATTTCGGTGAGCTGTTTTTT; CDR3 protein: CASGDFGELFF
D gene: .; clone size: .; J gene: TRBJ2-3; V gene: TRBV6-2/TRBV6-3; CDR3 DNA: TGTGCCAGCAGTTACTCCAGGACCGAACCCACAGATACGCAGTATTTT; CDR3 protein: CASSYSRTEPTDTQYF
D gene: .; clone size: medium-sized; J gene: TRBJ1-2; V gene: TRBV12-3/TRBV12-4; CDR3 DNA: TGTGCCAGCAGTTCGGGGGTTGGCTACACCTTC; CDR3 protein: CASSSGVGYTF
D gene: .; clone size: many; J gene: TRBJ1-1; V gene: TRBV6-1; CDR3 DNA: TGTGCCACCCGGGTGGGGGGTGAAGCTTTCTTT; CDR3 protein: CATRVGGEAFF
D gene: .; clone size: few; J gene: TRBJ2-5; V gene: TRBV4-3; CDR3 DNA: TGCGCCAGCAGCCAAGATGTTAGTAGTACGGAGACCCAGTACTTC; CDR3 protein: CASSQDVSSTETQYF
D gene: TRBD1; clone size: medium-sized; J gene: TRBJ1-4; V gene: TRBV5-1; CDR3 DNA: TGCGCCAGCAGCTTGGTTCTTGGTGCGGGACAGGTTGGTGAAAAACTGTTTTTT; CDR3 protein: CASSLVLGAGQVGEKLFF
D gene: .; clone size: .; J gene: TRBJ2-1; V gene: TRBV28; CDR3 DNA: TGTGCCAGCAGCTATGAACCGGGACCAAACAATGAGCAGTTCTTC; CDR3 protein: CASSYEPGPNNEQFF
D gene: TRBD1; clone size: .; J gene: TRBJ2-6; V gene: TRBV5-1; CDR3 DNA: TGCGCCAGCAGCTCCTCCCCCAGGGGGCCAACGTCTGGGGCCAACGTCCTGACTTTC; CDR3 protein: CASSSSPRGPTSGANVLTF
D gene: TRBD1; clone size: medium-sized; J gene: TRBJ2-3; V gene: TRBV12-3/TRBV12-4; CDR3 DNA: TGTGCCAGCAGTTTAGGGACAGGGGGGGATACGCAGTATTTT; CDR3 protein: CASSLGTGGDTQYF
D gene: .; clone size: few; J gene: TRBJ1-3; V gene: TRBV30; CDR3 DNA: TGTGCCTGGAGTAGTACGGAGACATCACCTGGAAACACCATATATTTT; CDR3 protein: CAWSSTETSPGNTIYF
D gene: TRBD2; clone size: .; J gene: TRBJ2-1; V gene: TRBV6-2/TRBV6-3; CDR3 DNA: TGTGTCAGCACCAAATCAGCGGGAGGCAATGAGCAGTTCTTC; CDR3 protein: CVSTKSAGGNEQFF
D gene: .; clone size: .; J gene: TRBJ1-5; V gene: TRBV19; CDR3 DNA: TGTGCCAGTACAGGAGCGGACAGACGGCATCAGCCCCAGCATTTT; CDR3 protein: CASTGADRRHQPQHF
D gene: .; clone size: few; J gene: TRBJ1-4; V gene: TRBV7-9; CDR3 DNA: TGTGCCAGCAGCTACTATGAAAAACTGTTTTTT; CDR3 protein: CASSYYEKLFF
D gene: TRBD2; clone size: few; J gene: TRBJ2-2; V gene: TRBV2; CDR3 DNA: TGTGCCAGCAGTGCCCCTAGCGGGAGGTCCACCGGGGAGCTGTTTTTT; CDR3 protein: CASSAPSGRSTGELFF
D gene: .; clone size: .; J gene: TRBJ1-4; V gene: TRBV6-1; CDR3 DNA: TGTGCCAGCAGTGAGACAGTGAATGAAAGACTGTTTTTT; CDR3 protein: CASSETVNERLFF
D gene: .; clone size: .; J gene: TRBJ1-1; V gene: TRBV3-1; CDR3 DNA: TGTGCCAGCAGCCTTTTCCGCAACACTGAAGCTTTCTTT; CDR3 protein: CASSLFRNTEAFF
D gene: TRBD1; clone size: .; J gene: TRBJ1-2; V gene: TRBV20-1; CDR3 DNA: TGCAGTGCTGGATCGGGACAGGGCTTTCGTAACTATGGCTACACCTTC; CDR3 protein: CSAGSGQGFRNYGYTF
D gene: .; clone size: many; J gene: TRBJ2-5; V gene: TRBV5-1; CDR3 DNA: TGCGCCAGCAGCTTAGGACTGGACCAAGAGACCCAGTACTTC; CDR3 protein: CASSLGLDQETQYF
D gene: .; clone size: .; J gene: TRBJ1-5; V gene: TRBV6-2/TRBV6-3; CDR3 DNA: TGTGCCAGCAGCCCCGCGGGGACGGGCAATCAGCCCCAGCATTTT; CDR3 protein: CASSPAGTGNQPQHF
D gene: .; clone size: many; J gene: TRBJ2-1; V gene: TRBV14; CDR3 DNA: TGTGCCAGCAGCCAGGGACCTGCCTCCTACAATGAGCAGTTCTTC; CDR3 protein: CASSQGPASYNEQFF
D gene: TRBD2; clone size: medium-sized; J gene: TRBJ2-7; V gene: TRBV27; CDR3 DNA: TGTGCCACTTCCCAACTAGCGGGGAATTTTTTCGACGAGCAGTACTTC; CDR3 protein: CATSQLAGNFFDEQYF
D gene: .; clone size: many; J gene: TRBJ2-5; V gene: TRBV15; CDR3 DNA: TGTGCCACCAGCAGAGGGGTAGCGGAACAAGAGACCCAGTACTTC; CDR3 protein: CATSRGVAEQETQYF
D gene: TRBD2; clone size: many; J gene: TRBJ2-7; V gene: TRBV20-1; CDR3 DNA: TGCAGTGCTAGAAATAGCGGGAGGGCCAGCTACGAGCAGTACTTC; CDR3 protein: CSARNSGRASYEQYF
D gene: .; clone size: .; J gene: TRBJ1-1; V gene: TRBV6-1; CDR3 DNA: TGTGCCAGCAGCCGACAGCTGAACACTGAAGCTTTCTTT; CDR3 protein: CASSRQLNTEAFF
D gene: TRBD1; clone size: .; J gene: TRBJ1-4; V gene: TRBV20-1; CDR3 DNA: TGCAGTGCTAGAGATGAGGACAGGGAAAAACTGTTTTTT; CDR3 protein: CSARDEDREKLFF
D gene: .; clone size: once; J gene: TRBJ2-7; V gene: TRBV2; CDR3 DNA: TGTGCCAGCAGGCATCCTGACCCTTACGAGCAGTACTTC; CDR3 protein: CASRHPDPYEQYF
D gene: .; clone size: few; J gene: TRBJ2-7; V gene: TRBV28; CDR3 DNA: TGTGCCAGCAGTTTATCCGACAGAATAGAGCAGTACTTC; CDR3 protein: CASSLSDRIEQYF
D gene: TRBD1; clone size: many; J gene: TRBJ2-7; V gene: TRBV12-3/TRBV12-4; CDR3 DNA: TGTGCCAGCAGTTACAGGGGGCTTGAGCAGTACTTC; CDR3 protein: CASSYRGLEQYF
D gene: TRBD2; clone size: many; J gene: TRBJ2-1; V gene: TRBV9; CDR3 DNA: TGTGCCAGCAGCTCTCGGACTAGCGGGACTCGGAATGAGCAGTTCTTC; CDR3 protein: CASSSRTSGTRNEQFF
D gene: TRBD2; clone size: .; J gene: TRBJ2-7; V gene: TRBV20-1; CDR3 DNA: TGCAGTGCCATCACAGCTAGCGGGAGATCCCCCCACGAGCAGTACTTC; CDR3 protein: CSAITASGRSPHEQYF
D gene: .; clone size: .; J gene: TRBJ2-3; V gene: TRBV7-2; CDR3 DNA: TGTGCCAGCAGCTTAGACTACACAGATACGCAGTATTTT; CDR3 protein: CASSLDYTDTQYF
D gene: .; clone size: .; J gene: TRBJ1-1; V gene: TRBV7-9; CDR3 DNA: TGTGCCAGCAACCTGGTGTGGGGAAGGTCTGAAGCTTTCTTT; CDR3 protein: CASNLVWGRSEAFF
D gene: .; clone size: .; J gene: TRBJ2-7; V gene: TRBV19; CDR3 DNA: TGTGCCAGTAGTGGAAGACCCCAGCAGAATCCCGAATCGAGGGAGCATTACTTC; CDR3 protein: CASSGRPQQNPESREHYF
D gene: .; clone size: few; J gene: TRBJ1-4; V gene: TRBV19; CDR3 DNA: TGTGCCAGTAGTATCAGGGGAGGAGAAAAACTGTTTTTT; CDR3 protein: CASSIRGGEKLFF
D gene: .; clone size: .; J gene: TRBJ1-3; V gene: TRBV5-6; CDR3 DNA: TGTGCCAGCAGCTTCGGGGCAGGGTATCGAAACACCATATATTTT; CDR3 protein: CASSFGAGYRNTIYF
D gene: TRBD1; clone size: few; J gene: TRBJ1-2; V gene: TRBV29-1; CDR3 DNA: TGCAGCGTTTTGGACAGGGGAGACTATGGCTACACCTTC; CDR3 protein: CSVLDRGDYGYTF
D gene: .; clone size: medium-sized; J gene: TRBJ1-5; V gene: TRBV28; CDR3 DNA: TGTGCCAGCAGTTCAACCCTTACGGCTAATCAGCCCCAGCATTTT; CDR3 protein: CASSSTLTANQPQHF
D gene: .; clone size: .; J gene: TRBJ2-3; V gene: TRBV6-1; CDR3 DNA: TGTGCCAGCAGTTCCCCGGGAGATACGCAGTATTTT; CDR3 protein: CASSSPGDTQYF
D gene: .; clone size: .; J gene: TRBJ2-7; V gene: TRBV11-2; CDR3 DNA: TGTGCCAGCAGCTTATTGTCGACTAGTGGGTTTCCCTACGAGCAGTACTTC; CDR3 protein: CASSLLSTSGFPYEQYF
D gene: TRBD2; clone size: medium-sized; J gene: TRBJ2-7; V gene: TRBV9; CDR3 DNA: TGTGCCAGCAGCGTAGAGGGCGGGAGGGCCTGGAACGAGCAGTACTTC; CDR3 protein: CASSVEGGRAWNEQYF
D gene: TRBD2; clone size: .; J gene: TRBJ2-6; V gene: TRBV7-6; CDR3 DNA: TGTGCCAGCAGCTTAAGAGGTTTAGCGGGAGGCTCTGGGGCCAACGTCCTGACTTTC; CDR3 protein: CASSLRGLAGGSGANVLTF
D gene: .; clone size: .; J gene: TRBJ2-7; V gene: TRBV6-2/TRBV6-3; CDR3 DNA: TGTGCCAGCAGGCTTGTCTTGGGGGAGCAGTACTTT; CDR3 protein: CASRLVLGEQYF
D gene: .; clone size: few; J gene: TRBJ2-7; V gene: TRBV6-5; CDR3 DNA: TGTGCCAGCAGTTACTCCGGACCGAGCTCCTACGAGCAGTACTTC; CDR3 protein: CASSYSGPSSYEQYF